The clone carrying this T cell receptor beta chain was seen a few times. The antigen is unknown. Over chemoradiotherapy, repertoires were sampled more than once. The sample belongs to a study of chemoradiotherapy in HPV16-positive cancers. General study findings and limits: During treatment, candidate HPV-specific clones and E7-related motifs expanded in tumor.

Germline V gives CDR1 MGHRA, CDR2 YSYEKL. The CDR3 loop spans 17 amino acids. V lost 0 bases and J 3 bases, leaving 17 bases between the germline ends. Assay used: immunoSEQ multiplex PCR; TCRdb lists only in-frame clones, some missing. The table lists roughly 1,800 clones, roughly 77% of them singletons. This chain links TRBV4-1 with TRBJ1-2, with a weak D call TRBD1 (5 bases). The receptor comes from a human donor with HPV-associated anogenital cancer. Here the sequenced sample was tumor tissue, taken from a patient who underwent chemoradiotherapy. For the CDR3, the DNA is TGCGCCAGCAGCCAAGATCAGAGCACAGGACTTGACTATGGCTACACCTTC. As protein: CASSQDQSTGLDYGYTF.